The 14 T cell receptor beta chains given below trace back to one sample, sequenced in a study of PD-1 blockade in classical Hodgkin lymphoma (dated by TCRdb to 2019 to 2021). Library creation used the immunoSEQ multiplex PCR assay. TCRdb limited this immuneACCESS table to in-frame rearrangements with V and J called. A share of clones is missing; checked studies link under half to unresolved V genes, and the rest is unexplained. In all, the sample holds tens of thousands of clones, and about 85% of those were seen once. Of the sample, 2% to 3% is held by the ten largest clones. The time point label, read with the paper, signifies: cycle 1 day 1 (C1D1), immediately before nivolumab initiation. All trial patients had relapsed after autologous stem cell transplantation, with cohorts A, B and C differing in prior brentuximab vedotin exposure. Magnetic negative selection with a Miltenyi CD4+ T cell isolation kit was used to purify CD4+ T cells from thawed PBMCs.

Sequencing used CD4+ T cells from blood, obtained at baseline. These receptors were obtained from a human donor with classical Hodgkin lymphoma.

The CDR3 here is CASSQNVGETDTQYF. CDR3 sequence (DNA): TGTGCCAGCTCACAAAATGTAGGCGAGACAGATACGCAGTATTTT. The genes are TRBV18 and TRBJ2-3; D unresolved. Per germline, CDR1 KGHSH and CDR2 LQKENI. CDR3 size: 15 residues. Trimming took off 4 bases at V and 3 bases at J, with 14 bases between the two ends.

The J gene is TRBJ2-2, the V gene TRBV19; 7 nucleotides align to TRBD2. CDR1 is LNHDA, CDR2 SQIVND, per germline (reference sequence). Trimming removed 7 bases from V and 4 bases from J; junction bases left unmatched: 3. The length of the CDR3 is 13 residues. CDR3 bases: TGTGCCAGTACGGGCGGGAGCACCGGGGAGCTGTTTTTT. This codes for CASTGGSTGELFF.

The V gene is TRBV28, the J gene TRBJ2-1; 9 nucleotides agree with TRBD1. After removal of 5 bases from V and 1 base from J, the junction contained 6 bases not matched to a gene. CDR3 length equals 16 residues. Germline CDR1 is MDHEN and CDR2 is SYDVKM. The CDR3 sequence is CASSRMGQGSYNEQFF. Written as DNA, the CDR3 is TGTGCCAGCAGTCGTATGGGACAGGGTTCCTACAATGAGCAGTTCTTC.

The rearrangement uses TRBV11-2 and TRBJ1-1; 8 bases fit TRBD1. J lost 4 bases, V lost 1 base, and 14 bases had no gene match. From germline, CDR1 is SGHAT and CDR2 FQNNGV. The CDR3 spans 18 residues. The CDR3 loop reads CASSLAKYQGARSTEAFF. The CDR3 nucleotides are TGTGCCAGCAGCTTAGCAAAGTATCAGGGGGCGCGAAGCACTGAAGCTTTCTTT.

This CDR3 is CASSLSKGSSGANVLTF. CDR3 DNA: TGTGCCAGCAGTTTAAGTAAAGGGTCCTCTGGGGCCAACGTCCTGACTTTC. The rearrangement joins TRBV27 to TRBJ2-6, with D unclear. The V gene lost 2 bases and the J gene lost 0 bases, with 11 bases spanning the gap. The CDR3 runs to 17 residues. Germline V gene sequence: CDR1 MNHEY, CDR2 SMNVEV (reference sequence).

The CDR3 region has the DNA TGTGCCAGCAGCTTCGGGGTGAGCGGCAATCAGCCCCAGCATTTT. This codes for CASSFGVSGNQPQHF. The genes are TRBV5-4 and TRBJ1-5; D ambiguous. V was pared by 2 bases and J by 2 bases, with 11 bases between. This CDR3 has 15 residues. Germline loops: CDR1 SGHNT, CDR2 YYREEE (reference sequence).

This chain connects TRBV12-5 to TRBJ1-2, with a weak D call TRBD1 (6 bases). CDR1 and CDR2 from the germline V gene are LGHNT and FRNRAP. The CDR3 consists of 15 residues. Trimming left V 1 base short and J 2 bases short, with 11 bases between. The CDR3 loop reads CASGLGDRKNYGYTF. CDR3 nucleotides: TGTGCTAGTGGTTTGGGAGACAGGAAGAACTATGGCTACACCTTC.

This chain uses TRBV5-6 with TRBJ2-7; 7 positions agree with TRBD2. V lost 2 bases and J lost 6; bases outside the gene matches: 17. The CDR3 totals 17 residues. Germline V gene lookup returns CDR1 SGHDT and CDR2 YYEEEE. The CDR3 is CASSLGPPSGKTSEQYF. For the CDR3, the DNA is TGTGCCAGCAGCTTAGGACCCCCTAGCGGTAAAACATCCGAGCAGTACTTC.

This chain links TRBV7-9 with TRBJ1-1; no clear D. CDR3 length: 14 residues. Germline CDR1 reads SEHNR; CDR2 reads FQNEAQ (reference sequence). V lost 1 base to trimming and J lost 4 bases, with 10 bases between them. CDR3 nucleotides: TGTGCCAGCAGCTTAGTTGAGGGAGGCACTGAAGCTTTCTTT. Protein: CASSLVEGGTEAFF.

V gene TRBV10-3 combines with J gene TRBJ1-1; D is ambiguous. The germline V gene encodes CDR1 ENHRY and CDR2 SYGVKD. V was cut by 4 bases and J by 0 bases, with 9 bases left in between. The CDR3 length is 14 residues. CDR3 amino acids: CAISVSGMNTEAFF. The CDR3 DNA follows: TGTGCCATCAGTGTTTCGGGTATGAACACTGAAGCTTTCTTT.

In regard to this clone: One end of the junction varies from germline; a read error may be responsible. The chain is built from TRBV5-1 and TRBJ2-3; TRBD1 aligns across 10 bases. This CDR3 contains 14 residues. Germline V lookup: CDR1 SGHRS, CDR2 YFSETQ. CDR3 sequence: CACRQGAGTDTQYF. The CDR3, as DNA: TGCGCCTGCAGACAGGGGGCAGGCACAGATACGCAGTATTTT.

Turning to this clone: The same CDR3 is also encoded by other DNA sequences in this sample. The rearrangement joins TRBV18 to TRBJ2-1, with TRBD2 matching 10 bases. Germline lookup yields CDR1 KGHSH and CDR2 LQKENI. This CDR3 is built from 16 residues. The ends lost 0 bases at V and 6 bases at J; junction bases unmatched: 5. CDR3 residues: CASSPPSAGGANEQFF. The DNA for the CDR3 is TGTGCCAGCTCACCACCGTCAGCGGGAGGGGCCAATGAGCAGTTCTTC.

The gene calls are TRBV5-1 and TRBJ2-1; the D is unclear. The CDR3 loop spans 17 amino acids. Germline-derived CDR1 and CDR2 are SGHRS and YFSETQ. The V end lost 2 bases, the J end lost 1 base, and 16 bases lay between the germline ends. The CDR3 DNA follows: TGCGCCAGCAGCTTTGGGCTAGGAGCCCGGTCCTACAATGAGCAGTTCTTC. Its protein product is CASSFGLGARSYNEQFF.

The rearrangement links TRBV6-5 to TRBJ2-7; unclear D gene. Deletions cut 2 bases from V and 3 bases from J, with 11 bases between. The CDR3 loop spans 14 amino acids. CDR1 is MNHEY and CDR2 is SVGAGI in the germline V gene. The CDR3 here is CASSYNEQYYEQYF. The DNA of the CDR3 is TGTGCCAGCAGTTACAATGAACAGTACTACGAGCAGTACTTC.